Shown below are 14 T cell receptor beta chains from a single sample sequenced in a study of shared clonotypes between healthy human individuals. Measured with immunoSEQ multiplex PCR; TCRdb has only the in-frame clones, and not every one. This table has about 700,000 clones, 74% appearing once. The specimen was memory CD4+ T cells sorted from blood. The subset is: CD45RA-negative fraction. Every receptor here comes from a woman between 25 and 40 years old in good health.

The rearrangement links TRBV5-1 to TRBJ1-1; 7 nucleotides agree with TRBD1. The CDR3 consists of 15 residues. The J segment lost 3 bases and the V segment lost 4 bases, leaving 9 bases of the junction unmatched. Germline V gives CDR1 SGHRS, CDR2 YFSETQ. The chain's CDR3 is CASSGGTEWDTEAFF. The CDR3 DNA reads as TGCGCCAGCAGCGGAGGGACAGAATGGGACACTGAAGCTTTCTTT.

This rearrangement joins TRBV19 to TRBJ2-1; 9 bases align to TRBD2. After removal of 0 bases from V and 5 bases from J, the junction contained 8 bases not matched to a gene. The CDR3 totals 17 residues. CDR1 and CDR2 from the germline V gene are LNHDA and SQIVND (reference sequence). The CDR3: CASSIDGASGTHNEQFF. CDR3 in DNA: TGTGCCAGTAGTATAGATGGGGCTAGCGGGACCCACAATGAGCAGTTCTTC.

The CDR3 coding sequence is TGTGCCAGCAGGGGGGTGGGACAGGTCTATGGCTACACCTTC. It specifies CASRGVGQVYGYTF. V is TRBV28 and J is TRBJ1-2; 8 nucleotides match TRBD1. The ends lost 6 bases at V and 4 bases at J; junction bases unmatched: 7. The CDR3 runs to 14 residues. From germline, CDR1 is MDHEN and CDR2 SYDVKM.

A few counts support this clone. The chain recombines TRBV11-1 with TRBJ2-7, with D maybe TRBD2 (6 bases). V lost 6 bases and J 3 bases, leaving 15 bases between the germline ends. Germline V CDR1 and CDR2: SGHAT, FQDESV (reference sequence). CDR3 size: 14 residues. CDR3 sequence: CASRARGGGYEQYF. CDR3 nucleotides: TGTGCCAGCAGGGCGAGGGGAGGAGGCTACGAGCAGTACTTC.

The V gene is TRBV5-1, the J gene TRBJ2-1; D unclear. CDR1 is SGHRS and CDR2 is YFSETQ in the germline V gene. The CDR3 has 13 amino acids. Trimming shortened V by 0 bases and J by 4 bases, and 5 bases separated the two germline ends. The CDR3 loop reads CASSLDHYNEQFF. The CDR3 DNA is TGCGCCAGCAGCTTGGACCATTACAATGAGCAGTTCTTC.

V usage is TRBV5-4 and J usage is TRBJ2-1; possibly TRBD1 for D (6 bases). This CDR3 contains 11 residues. Trimming stripped 7 bases from V and 6 bases from J, with 8 bases between. Germline assignment: CDR1 SGHNT and CDR2 YYREEE (reference sequence). CDR3 coding DNA: TGTGCCAGCTTCAGGGGCAATGAGCAGTTCTTC. Encoded protein: CASFRGNEQFF.

The chain is built from TRBV5-1 and TRBJ2-5; TRBD1 aligns across 7 bases. The CDR3 spans 15 residues. Germline-derived CDR1 and CDR2 are SGHRS and YFSETQ. V trimming: 4 bases; J trimming: 6 bases; junction bases outside the gene matches: 12. The CDR3 region is CASSHPTGTAKTQYF. CDR3 DNA sequence: TGCGCCAGCAGCCATCCAACCGGGACAGCAAAGACCCAGTACTTC.

V is TRBV19 and J is TRBJ1-5; 7 bases fit TRBD1. Germline CDR1 is LNHDA and CDR2 is SQIVND (reference sequence). V shed 6 bases, J shed 5 bases, and the junction held 4 bases outside the gene matches. This CDR3 is 13 amino acids long. CDR3 nucleotides: TGTGCCAGTAGGAACAGGGGCTATCAGCCCCAGCATTTT. Its translation is CASRNRGYQPQHF.

The chain employs TRBV28 and TRBJ2-3; D is undetermined. Trimming cost V 5 bases and J 4 bases, with 10 bases left between them. The CDR3 sequence is 13 residues long. Germline V gene lookup returns CDR1 MDHEN and CDR2 SYDVKM. CDR3 protein: CASSIRSPDTQYF. The CDR3, as DNA: TGTGCCAGCAGTATTAGAAGTCCAGATACGCAGTATTTT.

This clone came up once. V gene TRBV28 combines with J gene TRBJ1-4; possibly TRBD1 for D (6 bases). V was trimmed by 5 bases and J by 7 bases, leaving 17 bases between them. The germline V gene has CDR1 MDHEN and CDR2 SYDVKM. CDR3 length equals 15 residues. For the CDR3, the DNA is TGTGCCAGCAGTCTGAAACAGGGTGCTGGTGAAAAACTGTTTTTT. It yields the protein CASSLKQGAGEKLFF.

V gene TRBV30 combines with J gene TRBJ2-1; 7 bases match TRBD2. This CDR3 comprises 13 residues. From germline, CDR1 is GTSNPN and CDR2 SVGIG (reference sequence). The J segment lost 9 bases and the V segment lost 0 bases, leaving 5 bases of the junction unmatched. This chain's CDR3 is CAWSVAGAGEQFF. CDR3 sequence (DNA): TGTGCCTGGAGTGTGGCGGGAGCGGGTGAGCAGTTCTTC.

This chain links TRBV28 with TRBJ2-7; D possibly matches TRBD1 or TRBD2 (7 bases each). This CDR3 has 14 residues. Looked up from germline, CDR1 is MDHEN and CDR2 is SYDVKM. Trimming cost V 6 bases and J 5 bases, with 17 bases left between them. The CDR3 DNA follows: TGTGCCAGCAGCCCAGGGGGGGCGCAGAACGAGCAGTACTTC. It encodes CASSPGGAQNEQYF.

This clone was detected many times. The V call is TRBV19, the J call TRBJ2-5, with 7 bases lining up with TRBD2. The CDR3 is 15 amino acids. The germline CDR1 and CDR2 sequences are LNHDA and SQIVND (reference sequence). The V and J ends lost 3 bases and 0 bases, in that order; junction bases with no gene match: 4. CDR3 protein: CASSILAGDQETQYF. The CDR3 DNA reads TGTGCCAGTAGTATCTTAGCGGGCGACCAAGAGACCCAGTACTTC.

The chain links TRBV7-9 to TRBJ2-5, with 11 bases aligning to TRBD2. The trim removed 1 base at V and 4 bases at J, leaving 8 bases unmatched. Germline CDR1 is SEHNR and CDR2 is FQNEAQ (reference sequence). The CDR3 runs 17 residues. CDR3 bases: TGTGCCAGCAGCTTAGGCCTTAGCGGGAGGGCCGGAGAGACCCAGTACTTC. Its translation is CASSLGLSGRAGETQYF.